These 29 T cell receptor beta chains were sequenced from one sample in a study of T cells in Graves' hyperthyroidism and ophthalmopathy. From RNA transcripts, TCR beta CDR3 regions were amplified. Using the HTBI primer set, a first-round RT-PCR was run on the TCR CDR3. TCRdb re-analysed the multiplex PCR reads in MiXCR, keeping a single row per CDR3 protein. The repertoire holds hundreds of thousands of distinct CDR3 sequences, around 46% seen once, with just under 8.5% in the top ten. What was sequenced was peripheral blood or thyroid tissue (not recorded which). The receptor source for this set is a woman aged 18 to 35 with Graves' hyperthyroidism.

The chain recombines TRBV15 with TRBJ1-5; TRBD1 aligns across 10 bases. CDR3 length: 17 amino acids. The V gene end was trimmed by 5 bases and the J gene end by 0 bases; junction bases not matched to a gene: 7. Per germline, CDR1 LNHNV and CDR2 YYDKDF (reference sequence). Here the CDR3 DNA reads TGTGCCACCAGCCGGGACAGGGGCGTCTATAGCAATCAGCCCCAGCATTTT. Translating it yields CATSRDRGVYSNQPQHF.

With regard to this clonotype: Its ends do not fully match the called genes, so a read error is possible. V gene TRBV25-1 combines with J gene TRBJ1-1; possible D gene TRBD1, 5 bases. The length of the CDR3 is 16 residues. CDR1 is MGHDK and CDR2 is SYGVNS in the germline V gene. The CDR3 sequence is CASSHPGARANTEAFF. The CDR3 nucleotides read TGCGCCAGCAGCCACCCTGGGGCGAGGGCGAACACTGAAGCTTTCTTT.

This rearrangement joins TRBV15 to TRBJ2-6, with D unclear. The CDR3 length is 15 residues. Germline values: CDR1 LNHNV, CDR2 YYDKDF (reference sequence). The V gene lost 4 bases and the J gene lost 2 bases, with 9 bases spanning the gap. In DNA form, the CDR3 reads TGTGCCACCAGCACCACCGCGGCTGGGGCCAACGTCCTGACTTTC. Translating gives CATSTTAAGANVLTF.

This clonotype turned up a few times. The CDR3 reads CASSPQLEGDEQYF. CDR3 in DNA: TGTGCCAGCAGTCCCCAACTAGAGGGAGACGAGCAGTACTTC. The rearrangement uses TRBV12-3 or TRBV12-4 and TRBJ2-7; D might be TRBD2 (5 bases). V lost 5 bases and J lost 5, with 16 bases in between. There are 14 residues in the CDR3.

J is TRBJ2-5 and V is TRBV12-3 or TRBV12-4; 7 positions match TRBD1. The V and J ends lost 2 bases and 5 bases, in that order; junction bases with no gene match: 5. The CDR3 length is 14 residues. The CDR3 DNA reads as TGTGCCAGCAGTTTAACAACAGGGGAGGAGACCCAGTACTTC. Translation gives CASSLTTGEETQYF.

This clonotype is a singleton in its sample. Relative to the germline gene, one junction end is altered; a read error may explain this. The chain is built from TRBV2 and TRBJ1-5; D uncertain. The CDR3 runs 11 residues. Germline V gene sequence: CDR1 SNHLY, CDR2 FYNNEI. In DNA, the CDR3 is TGTGCCACCAGTGTGGGAAGCTGGGGACATTTT. Its protein product is CATSVGSWGHF.

This clonotype was detected ten times or more. V is TRBV2 and J is TRBJ2-5, with D perhaps TRBD1 (6 bases). Trimming cost V 9 bases and J 1 base, with 6 bases left between them. Germline V gene sequence: CDR1 SNHLY, CDR2 FYNNEI. This CDR3 is 11 amino acids long. The CDR3 sequence is CARQGQETQYF. Written as DNA, the CDR3 is TGTGCCAGACAGGGCCAAGAGACCCAGTACTTC.

This chain's CDR3 is CASSRGLAYGELFF. In nucleotides, the CDR3 is TGTGCCAGCAGTCGCGGACTAGCGTACGGGGAGCTGTTTTTT. The chain combines TRBV12-3 or TRBV12-4 with TRBJ2-2; TRBD2 agrees at 9 bases. The V gene end was trimmed by 5 bases and the J gene end by 7 bases; junction bases not matched to a gene: 5. The CDR3 covers 14 residues.

This clonotype was detected a few times. Here the CDR3 reads CASSLRVSQPQHF. CDR3 nucleotide sequence: TGTGCCAGCAGTTTAAGGGTTTCTCAGCCCCAGCATTTT. The chain carries TRBV12-3 or TRBV12-4 and TRBJ1-5; D is unresolved. The CDR3 length is 13 residues. The ends were cut back, 2 bases at V and 6 bases at J, with 8 bases in the middle.

This clonotype was detected many times. The chain is built from TRBV9 and TRBJ1-2; the D gene is possibly TRBD1 (5 bases). Per germline, CDR1 SGDLS and CDR2 YYNGEE. Between the trimmed V and J ends, which lost 2 bases and 4 bases, there was a span of 6 bases. The CDR3 contains 12 residues. The CDR3 region is CASSVTGYGYTF. In DNA, the CDR3 is TGTGCCAGCAGCGTCACAGGCTATGGCTACACCTTC.

This rearrangement joins TRBV7-9 to TRBJ1-1; maybe TRBD1 (5 bases). Trimming removed 1 base at V and 4 bases at J, with 13 bases between. Germline assignment: CDR1 SEHNR and CDR2 FQNEAQ (reference sequence). The CDR3 contains 15 residues. The chain's CDR3 is CASSLDAGFSTEAFF. Written as DNA, the CDR3 is TGTGCCAGCAGCTTAGACGCAGGGTTCAGCACTGAAGCTTTCTTT.

The V and J genes are TRBV7-2 and TRBJ1-1; 11 bases are a match to TRBD1. The CDR3 extends over 16 amino acids. Losses at the gene ends were 8 bases for V and 5 bases for J; bases not matched to a gene: 13. Germline CDR1 SGHTA, CDR2 FQGNSA. The CDR3 spells CASERRGQGAQTEAFF. The CDR3 coding sequence is TGTGCCAGCGAGAGAAGAGGACAGGGGGCGCAAACTGAAGCTTTCTTT.

This chain joins TRBV19 and TRBJ1-4; D possibly corresponds to TRBD1 (5 bases). Per the germline V gene, CDR1 is LNHDA and CDR2 is SQIVND (reference sequence). Trimming stripped 4 bases from V and 8 bases from J, with 14 bases between. The CDR3 contains 14 residues. Here the CDR3 DNA reads TGTGCCAGTAGTAGAGATGGGGGAGGCGAAAAACTGTTTTTT. Protein: CASSRDGGGEKLFF.

In its sample, this clonotype was seen many times. The chain has TRBV2 and TRBJ1-5, with D perhaps matching TRBD1 (6 bases). Trimming pared 2 bases from V and 5 bases from J, leaving 10 bases between. This CDR3 is 14 amino acids long. Per the germline V gene, CDR1 is SNHLY and CDR2 is FYNNEI. The CDR3 here is CASSERRGDQPQHF. CDR3 DNA sequence: TGTGCCAGCAGTGAACGTAGGGGGGATCAGCCCCAGCATTTT.

A remark on this clonotype: The germline gene is not matched at one end of the junction; a read error may be the cause. The chain carries TRBV10-3 and TRBJ1-1; TRBD1 matches 7 bases. CDR3 length: 12 amino acids. The germline V gene encodes CDR1 ENHRY and CDR2 SYGVKD. DNA of the CDR3: TGTACCATCAGTCCAGGACAGGTGGAAGCTTTCTTT. This translates into CTISPGQVEAFF.

Ten or more counts support this clonotype. CDR3 sequence reads: CAISLDMDRQETQYF. Written as DNA, the CDR3 is TGTGCCATCAGCCTTGACATGGACCGGCAAGAGACCCAGTACTTC. The chain employs TRBV10-3 and TRBJ2-5; D not resolved. Between the trimmed V and J ends, which lost 6 bases and 2 bases, there was a span of 16 bases. Germline V gene sequence: CDR1 ENHRY, CDR2 SYGVKD. The CDR3 is made up of 15 amino acids.

This sequence joins TRBV10-3 and TRBJ2-6; D may be TRBD1 or TRBD2 (7 bases each). The length of the CDR3 is 18 residues. V was trimmed by 10 bases and J by 0 bases, leaving 22 bases between them. The germline CDR1 and CDR2 sequences are ENHRY and SYGVKD. The CDR3 is CATKAPGGGYSGANVLTF. CDR3 nucleotides: TGTGCCACCAAAGCACCAGGGGGAGGGTACTCTGGGGCCAACGTCCTGACTTTC.

This rearrangement joins TRBV19 to TRBJ1-1, with TRBD1 matching 11 bases. V was pared by 7 bases and J by 11 bases, with 6 bases of the junction left unmatched. From germline, CDR1 is LNHDA and CDR2 SQIVND (reference sequence). This CDR3 region has 12 residues. CDR3: CASNLGQGAAFF. The CDR3 DNA is TGTGCCAGTAATCTAGGACAGGGGGCCGCTTTCTTT.

There are a few counts of this clonotype. The chain is built from TRBV7-6 and TRBJ2-2, with D possibly TRBD1 on 6 matching bases. V was cut by 5 bases and J by 9 bases, with 10 bases left in between. Germline V gives CDR1 SGHVS, CDR2 FNYEAQ. The CDR3 runs 12 residues. The CDR3 loop is CASSPRGRELFF. CDR3 sequence (DNA): TGTGCCAGCAGCCCCAGGGGCCGGGAGCTGTTTTTT.

This clonotype was seen a handful of times. This chain links TRBV12-3 or TRBV12-4 with TRBJ1-5; D is unresolved. V lost 3 bases and J 5 bases, leaving 11 bases between the germline ends. The CDR3 length is 14 residues. The CDR3 nucleotides are TGTGCCAGCAGTTTCGAGGGCGCAGATCAGCCCCAGCATTTT. Translation: CASSFEGADQPQHF.

This clonotype was counted a few times. The chain couples TRBV7-2 to TRBJ1-1; possible D gene TRBD1, 6 bases. CDR3 size: 13 residues. V was cut by 2 bases and J by 5 bases, with 9 bases left in between. Looked up from germline, CDR1 is SGHTA and CDR2 is FQGNSA. In DNA form, the CDR3 reads TGTGCCAGCAGCTTAACAGGGTGGACTGAAGCTTTCTTT. Translating gives CASSLTGWTEAFF.

Worth noting for this clonotype: A read error is likely, as this CDR3 ends without the conserved phenylalanine or tryptophan. The DNA is omitted, as the CDR3 cannot be located on it reliably, and the CDR3 follows TCRdb's listing. The rearrangement links TRBV15 to TRBJ1-5; the DNA was not used to check the table's D call, TRBD1. Germline assignment: CDR1 LNHNV and CDR2 YYDKDF (reference sequence). Both ends counted, the CDR3 spans 15 residues. CDR3 sequence: CATSRGWGGNQPQQQ.

This clonotype has a handful of counts. This chain links TRBV20-1 with TRBJ2-7; TRBD2 agrees at 9 bases. The CDR3 is 15 amino acids. Per germline, CDR1 DFQATT and CDR2 SNEGSKA (reference sequence). The junction had 11 bases not matched to a gene; V was cut back by 6 bases and J by 2 bases. CDR3 DNA sequence: TGCAGTGCCCAACGCGCGGGAGGGCCGACCTACGAGCAGTACTTC. Its protein product is CSAQRAGGPTYEQYF.

This clonotype came up a few times. This sequence joins TRBV20-1 and TRBJ2-7; D gene ambiguous. Germline-derived CDR1 and CDR2 are DFQATT and SNEGSKA (reference sequence). The CDR3 spans 15 residues. The V and J ends lost 0 bases and 2 bases respectively, with 14 bases between them. The CDR3 region is CSARDRVGSPYEQYF. The CDR3 DNA reads as TGCAGTGCTAGAGATCGTGTGGGCAGTCCCTACGAGCAGTACTTC.

The chain has TRBV11-1 and TRBJ2-7; the D is unclear. The CDR3 is 12 residues long. Per the germline V gene, CDR1 is SGHAT and CDR2 is FQDESV (reference sequence). In DNA, the CDR3 is TGTGCTGGGCGGAGCTTAGGCTACGAGCAGTACTTC. This gives the protein CAGRSLGYEQYF.

The rearrangement links TRBV15 to TRBJ2-7; D uncertain. V lost 3 bases to trimming and J lost 3 bases, with 9 bases between them. Germline-derived CDR1 and CDR2 are LNHNV and YYDKDF (reference sequence). CDR3 size: 13 residues. CDR3 in DNA: TGTGCCACCAGCAGCTTCCAGGACTACGAGCAGTACTTC. Its protein product is CATSSFQDYEQYF.

The genes are TRBV7-2 and TRBJ2-7; D unclear. The CDR3 loop spans 14 amino acids. With 6 bases removed from V and 2 bases from J, the gap between germline ends came to 14 bases. The germline V gene encodes CDR1 SGHTA and CDR2 FQGNSA. The CDR3 sequence is CASSTTESPYEQYF. CDR3 in DNA: TGTGCCAGCAGTACAACAGAAAGTCCCTACGAGCAGTACTTC. The complete variable domain, with remaining parts taken from reference TRBV7-2 and TRBJ2-7, reads GAGVSQSPSNKVTEKGKDVELRCDPISGHTALYWYRQSLGQGLEFLIYFQGNSAPDKSGLPSDRFSAERTGGSVSTLTIQRTQQEDSAVYLCASSTTESPYEQYFGPGTRLTVT.

This clonotype has more than one count but fewer than ten. The chain uses TRBV9 and TRBJ2-7, with D maybe TRBD2 (6 bases). The V end lost 4 bases, the J end lost 3 bases, and 14 bases lay between the germline ends. CDR1 and CDR2 from the germline V gene are SGDLS and YYNGEE. The CDR3 consists of 14 residues. In DNA, the CDR3 is TGTGCCAGCAGCCCCTCGACTAGATTCTACGAGCAGTACTTC. It codes for CASSPSTRFYEQYF. The full variable domain, completed using reference TRBV9 and TRBJ2-7, is DSGVTQTPKHLITATGQRVTLRCSPRSGDLSVYWYQQSLDQGLQFLIQYYNGEERAKGNILERFSAQQFPDLHSELNLSSLELGDSALYFCASSPSTRFYEQYFGPGTRLTVT.

The gene calls are TRBV19 and TRBJ1-2; TRBD1 matches at 8 bases. In germline, CDR1 is LNHDA, CDR2 SQIVND (reference sequence). CDR3 size: 14 residues. Trimming cost V 7 bases and J 4 bases; bases outside gene matches: 8. The CDR3 DNA follows: TGTGCCAGTACCCGGGACAGGAGAATCTATGGCTACACCTTC. Amino acid sequence: CASTRDRRIYGYTF. Based on the CDR3 plus reference TRBV19 and TRBJ1-2, the full variable domain is DGGITQSPKYLFRKEGQNVTLSCEQNLNHDAMYWYRQDPGQGLRLIYYSQIVNDFQKGDIAEGYSVSREKKESFPLTVTSAQKNPTAFYLCASTRDRRIYGYTFGSGTRLTVV.